Presented here are 9 T cell receptor beta chains from one specimen sequenced in a study of T cell responses to AZD1222 COVID-19 vaccine. TCRdb keeps only in-frame clones here, not all; method: immunoSEQ multiplex PCR. The sample yields approximately 140,000 clones, 90% to 95% seen once. Here the sequenced sample was peripheral blood, taken 28 days after the second AZD1222 dose. All receptors come from an adult who received the AZD1222 COVID-19 vaccine.

This chain links TRBV12-3 or TRBV12-4 with TRBJ1-1, with D tentatively TRBD1 (6 bases). V lost 8 bases, J lost 5 bases, and 15 bases lay in between. The CDR3 contains 13 residues. The CDR3 nucleotides are TGTGCCAGCCGCCCAGGGGTAGGGACTGAAGCTTTCTTT. Its translation: CASRPGVGTEAFF.

The chain employs TRBV3-1 (or the pseudogene TRBV3-2) and TRBJ1-5; 8 bases are shared with TRBD1. J was trimmed by 3 bases and V by 3 bases; bases with no gene match: 13. The CDR3 loop spans 18 amino acids. The germline CDR1 and CDR2 sequences are LGHDT and YNNKEL (reference sequence). CDR3 bases: TGTGCCAGCAGCCAGCGCCCAGGCCAGGGGGCGGACAATCAGCCCCAGCATTTT. This gives the protein CASSQRPGQGADNQPQHF.

V and J are TRBV4-2 and TRBJ1-6, with a weak D call TRBD1 (5 bases). This CDR3 is built from 16 residues. Germline CDR1 is LGHNA and CDR2 is YNFKEQ. V was shortened by 0 bases and J by 7 bases, with 13 bases between the two germline ends. The CDR3 sequence is CASSQDRGDPNSPLHF. The CDR3 nucleotides are TGTGCCAGCAGCCAAGATCGAGGGGACCCGAATTCACCCCTCCACTTT.

The rearrangement joins TRBV6-5 to TRBJ2-2; TRBD1 is a possible D gene (5 bases). The CDR3 is 14 residues long. The V and J ends lost 8 bases and 0 bases respectively, with 10 bases between them. Germline CDR1 and CDR2: MNHEY and SVGAGI. This chain's CDR3 is CASRRQSNTGELFF. The CDR3 coding sequence is TGTGCCAGCCGGCGACAGTCGAACACCGGGGAGCTGTTTTTT.

CDR3 DNA sequence: TGCGCCAGCAGCCAAGGGTTCCTTACCAGTTCACCCCTCCACTTT. Translating gives CASSQGFLTSSPLHF. The chain uses TRBV4-3 and TRBJ1-6; unclear D gene. The CDR3 extends over 15 amino acids. CDR1 and CDR2 from the germline V gene are LGHNA and YSLEER. V was trimmed by 1 base and J by 9 bases, leaving 13 bases between them.

The genes are TRBV6-5 and TRBJ2-1, with D uncertain. The CDR3 runs 11 residues. Per the germline V gene, CDR1 is MNHEY and CDR2 is SVGAGI. V was cut by 1 base and J by 10 bases, with 5 bases left in between. CDR3 protein: CASSYLREQFF. The CDR3 DNA is TGTGCCAGCAGTTACTTGAGAGAGCAGTTCTTC.

The gene calls are TRBV14 and TRBJ2-1, with TRBD2 identical over 10 bases. The CDR3 is 15 amino acids. Germline CDR1 SGHDN, CDR2 FVKESK. V lost 10 bases and J lost 6; bases outside the gene matches: 12. Here the CDR3 DNA reads TGTGCCACCAACGGAGAGCGGGGGGGCCGCAATGAGCAGTTCTTC. Translation gives CATNGERGGRNEQFF.

The rearrangement links TRBV2 to TRBJ2-5; no clear D gene. The CDR3 contains 17 residues. V gave up 6 bases and J gave up 5 bases, with 25 bases separating them. Germline CDR1 is SNHLY and CDR2 is FYNNEI. The CDR3 bases are TGTGCCAGCAGAAGCGCTTCCCCGGAGCGCTTTGTTGAGACCCAGTACTTC. Encoded protein: CASRSASPERFVETQYF.

The J gene is TRBJ2-3, the V gene TRBV30; TRBD2 is a possible D gene (7 bases). This CDR3 is built from 13 residues. CDR1 and CDR2 from the germline V gene are GTSNPN and SVGIG (reference sequence). V was shortened by 4 bases and J by 7 bases, with 15 bases between the two germline ends. The CDR3 loop is CAWTKGGGNTQYF. CDR3 DNA sequence: TGTGCCTGGACCAAGGGGGGGGGAAATACGCAGTATTTT.